This TCR beta chain was recorded in a study of glioma-infiltrating T cells (dated by TCRdb to 2016 to 2017). Study-wide context: TCR alpha- and beta-chain repertoires were sequenced from glioma tissue, non-neoplastic brain tissue and matched peripheral blood mononuclear cells. To gauge divergence between tissue and blood T-cell populations, every tissue-infiltrating repertoire was compared against the peripheral blood repertoire from the same patient. The paired cohort was made up of three low-grade glioma patients, several primary glioblastoma patients and three non-glioma patients who contributed non-neoplastic brain tissue.

Study-wide findings and limitations: The group comparisons were based on small numbers of patients: three non-neoplastic, three low-grade glioma and about eight glioblastoma patients. Tissue and blood shared very few CDR3 sequences, a result attributed to high CDR3 diversity and limited sampling. VJ-independent divergence between tissue and blood was lower than expected in non-neoplastic patients but higher than expected in all gliomas, particularly low-grade gliomas.

CDR1 and CDR2 are read off the germline V gene as SGHVS and FNYEAQ. The CDR3, cysteine through phenylalanine, is 15 amino acids long. CDR3 DNA only is kept here, 45 bases in frame from base 1. As for this clonotype: There is no known antigen for this receptor. A much bigger clone sits one base away, suggesting this may be a read error.

The iRepertoire nested amplicon-rescue multiplex PCR (arm-PCR) platform was used to amplify TCR alpha and beta CDR3 regions from RNA. The input for one-step reverse transcription and amplification was roughly 100-450 ng of either tissue mRNA or PBMC total RNA. Following bead purification, Illumina adapters were added by a secondary multiplex PCR, and the libraries were gel-purified between 200 and 400 bp. Demultiplexing relied on internal 6-nucleotide barcodes carried by the libraries. Sequencing of libraries was performed on an Illumina MiSeq with 2x220 or 2x250 nucleotide paired-end reads. As for the original processing: FLASH 1.2.11 was used to merge paired reads, and BWA-MEM then aligned the reads to the GRCh37 human genome before TRA and TRB reads were extracted. For V and J assignment, an IMGT-derived reference of cassette sequences and CDR3 motifs that included pseudogenes was used. Reads were translated in three frames, and productive CDR3s were defined as those with a C...FGXG motif and no stop codons. Clonotypes were defined as unique combinations of V-J cassette pair and CDR3 amino acid sequence. Hamming distance filtering was applied to reads, with thresholds set by the sequence error rate of each sample in mapped regions. The public reads were reprocessed in TCRdb via fastp at Q25 and MiXCR, keeping in-frame beta chains. A single entry per CDR3 protein holds the most common genes and DNA from its merged rows. TCRdb, not the authors, supplied the V and J calls. The sample table contains 93,000 or so distinct CDR3 sequences; only one count was recorded for around 29% of them. About 40% of the sample belongs to the ten largest clones.

The sequenced sample was glioma tissue, nonneoplastic brain tissue, or PBMCs (not recorded which). The receptor's source is a human donor with low-grade glioma or glioblastoma, undergoing nonglioma brain surgery, or in good health (not recorded which). The chain uses TRBV7-6 and TRBJ2-7; no D gene is confidently identified. The CDR3 region reads CASSLVQASSYGQYF. The nucleotide sequence reads as follows: TGTGCCAGCAGCTTAGTCCAGGCCAGCTCCTACGGGCAGTACTTC.